The 25 T cell receptor beta chains listed next were all sequenced from one sample in a study of T cells in Graves' hyperthyroidism and ophthalmopathy. RNA transcripts yielded amplified TCR beta CDR3 regions. The primer set for the first-round RT-PCR of the TCR CDR3 was HTBI. One entry per CDR3 protein, called by TCRdb with MiXCR from the multiplex PCR reads. The table includes hundreds of thousands of distinct CDR3 sequences, roughly 37% detected once. Sequencing input: blood. The source is a man in his late teens or twenties with Graves' hyperthyroidism.

This clonotype has more than one count but fewer than ten. The J gene is TRBJ2-2, the V gene TRBV11-3; a weak D match, TRBD2 (5 bases). Trimming removed 5 bases from V and 4 bases from J, with 17 bases in between. There are 16 residues in the CDR3. From germline, CDR1 is SGHNT and CDR2 YENEEA. Written as DNA, the CDR3 is TGTGCCAGCAGCACTCCTGAGGGCCGGGGCACCGGGGAGCTGTTTTTT. Encoded protein: CASSTPEGRGTGELFF. Full variable domain (remainder filled in from reference TRBV11-3 and TRBJ2-2): EAGVVQSPRYKIIEKKQPVAFWCNPISGHNTLYWYLQNLGQGPELLIRYENEEAVDDSQLPKDRFSAERLKGVDSTLKIQPAELGDSAVYLCASSTPEGRGTGELFFGEGSRLTVL.

This clonotype was seen many times. This sequence joins TRBV20-1 and TRBJ1-5; tentative D call: TRBD1 (6 bases). V was cut by 5 bases and J by 9 bases, with 14 bases left in between. The CDR3 spans 12 residues. Germline V gives CDR1 DFQATT, CDR2 SNEGSKA (reference sequence). This CDR3 reads CSALQGGRPQHF. DNA of the CDR3: TGCAGTGCTTTACAGGGAGGTAGGCCCCAGCATTTT.

V usage is TRBV5-1 and J usage is TRBJ2-7, with D tentatively TRBD1 (5 bases). Germline V lookup: CDR1 SGHRS, CDR2 YFSETQ. V was trimmed by 8 bases and J by 3 bases, leaving 15 bases between them. CDR3 size: 13 residues. The CDR3 loop reads CASHQGTGYEQYF. CDR3 in DNA: TGCGCCAGTCATCAGGGCACCGGCTACGAGCAGTACTTC.

Regarding this clonotype: It may be a read error: a sequence one base away is much more abundant. This chain joins TRBV10-1 and TRBJ2-2; maybe TRBD2 (5 bases). The CDR3 is 13 residues long. Looked up from germline, CDR1 is WNHNN and CDR2 is SYGVQD (reference sequence). The CDR3 loop reads CACSVDFTGELFF. CDR3 in DNA: TGCGCCTGCAGTGTGGACTTCACCGGGGAGCTGTTTTTT.

The chain combines TRBV6-1 with TRBJ2-7, with 10 bases matching TRBD2. The CDR3 loop spans 16 amino acids. Germline trimming cut 6 bases from V and 2 bases from J; bases unmatched to any gene: 10. Germline CDR1 and CDR2: MNHNS and SASEGT. The CDR3 coding sequence is TGTGCCAGCAGCCCCTGGACTAGCGGCCCAACCTACGAGCAGTACTTC. Translating it yields CASSPWTSGPTYEQYF.

This clonotype was recorded many times. The rearrangement links TRBV2 to TRBJ2-7, with TRBD1 matching 7 bases. Germline-derived CDR1 and CDR2 are SNHLY and FYNNEI. This CDR3 contains 13 residues. The V gene end was trimmed by 7 bases and the J gene end by 1 base; junction bases not matched to a gene: 4. For the CDR3, the DNA is TGTGCCAGCACCGGGACAGATTCCTACGAGCAGTACTTC. It codes for CASTGTDSYEQYF.

This clonotype was observed a few times. The V and J genes are TRBV9 and TRBJ1-1; D is possibly TRBD1 (6 bases). This CDR3 spans 15 amino acids. Germline V gene sequence: CDR1 SGDLS, CDR2 YYNGEE. The V end lost 0 bases, the J end lost 3 bases, and 12 bases lay between the germline ends. CDR3 nucleotide sequence: TGTGCCAGCAGCGTAGGAGGGGGGGGGTACACTGAAGCTTTCTTT. Amino acids: CASSVGGGGYTEAFF.

Turning to this clonotype: A read error may explain this, as a much larger clone is one base away. The chain links TRBV15 to TRBJ2-7, with 11 bases that match TRBD2. CDR3 size: 16 residues. Germline assignment: CDR1 LNHNV and CDR2 YYDKDF (reference sequence). CDR3 amino acids: CATSRDTSGRLYEQCF. The CDR3 bases are TGTGCCACCAGCAGGGATACTAGCGGGAGATTGTACGAGCAGTGCTTC.

This clonotype turned up a few times. The chain recombines TRBV4-2 with TRBJ2-7; 7 nucleotides match TRBD2. The CDR3 covers 15 residues. The V segment lost 4 bases and the J segment 2 bases; nucleotides outside the gene matches: 8. Germline V gene sequence: CDR1 LGHNA, CDR2 YNFKEQ. The CDR3 DNA reads TGTGCCAGCAGCCCCCGTGGAGCGGGAACCTACGAGCAGTACTTC. This encodes CASSPRGAGTYEQYF.

V is TRBV10-3 and J is TRBJ2-6; TRBD1 matches 12 bases. The germline gives CDR1 ENHRY, CDR2 SYGVKD. The V and J ends lost 10 bases and 2 bases, in that order; junction bases with no gene match: 3. CDR3 size: 15 residues. The CDR3 reads CATGTGGTGANVLTF. CDR3 coding DNA: TGTGCCACCGGGACAGGGGGCACTGGGGCCAACGTCCTGACTTTC.

This clonotype occurred many times. The chain links TRBV19 to TRBJ1-5; D possibly corresponds to TRBD1 (6 bases). The germline V and J ends were trimmed by 7 bases and 0 bases, with 13 bases remaining between them. Germline CDR1 LNHDA, CDR2 SQIVND (reference sequence). This CDR3 is built from 15 residues. The CDR3 reads CASTVDSYSNQPQHF. The CDR3 nucleotides are TGTGCCAGTACCGTGGACAGCTATAGCAATCAGCCCCAGCATTTT.

This chain links TRBV19 with TRBJ2-3; no clear D. The CDR3 runs to 12 residues. Trimming left V 4 bases short and J 1 base short, with 3 bases between. Per germline, CDR1 LNHDA and CDR2 SQIVND (reference sequence). The chain's CDR3 is CASSRGTDTQYF. CDR3 sequence (DNA): TGTGCCAGTAGTAGGGGCACAGATACGCAGTATTTT.

The chain combines TRBV19 with TRBJ1-1; 9 nucleotides line up with TRBD1. The CDR3 runs 16 residues. Germline V gene lookup returns CDR1 LNHDA and CDR2 SQIVND (reference sequence). Germline trimming cut 3 bases from V and 0 bases from J; bases unmatched to any gene: 5. CDR3: CASSIPTGGMNTEAFF. In DNA form, the CDR3 reads TGTGCCAGTAGTATCCCGACAGGGGGAATGAACACTGAAGCTTTCTTT.

This clonotype came up a few times. The chain employs TRBV5-1 and TRBJ2-7; D could derive from TRBD1 or TRBD2 (5 bases each). The CDR3 extends over 17 amino acids. Trimming shortened V by 4 bases and J by 6 bases, and 26 bases separated the two germline ends. Germline CDR1 reads SGHRS; CDR2 reads YFSETQ. The CDR3 DNA reads TGCGCCAGCAGCGTGGAGGACGACAGACTCTACTCCGCCGAGCAGTACTTC. It is translated as CASSVEDDRLYSAEQYF.

The chain joins TRBV7-8 to TRBJ2-2; D is unresolved. The ends were cut back, 1 base at V and 4 bases at J, with 13 bases in the middle. Looked up from germline, CDR1 is SGHVS and CDR2 is FQNEAQ. The CDR3 sequence is 16 residues long. This CDR3 is CASSLVAVRTTGELFF. For the CDR3, the DNA is TGTGCCAGCAGCTTAGTTGCTGTCAGAACCACCGGGGAGCTGTTTTTT.

The chain recombines TRBV11-2 with TRBJ2-7; no clear D. Trimming took off 6 bases at V and 7 bases at J, with 16 bases between the two ends. The CDR3 contains 13 residues. Germline V gene data show CDR1 as SGHAT and CDR2 as FQNNGV. CDR3 region: CASSLRPLGEQYF. The CDR3 DNA sequence: TGTGCCAGCAGTTTACGACCCCTCGGTGAGCAGTACTTC.

This clonotype has only a few counts. This chain links TRBV7-3 with TRBJ2-7, with D perhaps TRBD2 (5 bases). Germline assignment: CDR1 SGHTA and CDR2 FQGTGA. The V and J ends lost 5 bases and 2 bases respectively, with 13 bases between them. The CDR3 has 14 residues. The CDR3 region is CASSPRHGTYEQYF. In DNA, the CDR3 is TGTGCCAGCAGCCCTAGACACGGGACCTACGAGCAGTACTTC. Using reference TRBV7-3 and TRBJ2-7 for the parts outside the CDR3, the full variable domain is GAGVSQTPSNKVTEKGKYVELRCDPISGHTALYWYRQSLGQGPEFLIYFQGTGAADDSGLPNDRFFAVRPEGSVSTLKIQRTERGDSAVYLCASSPRHGTYEQYFGPGTRLTVT.

The chain carries TRBV5-1 and TRBJ1-2; possibly TRBD1 for D (6 bases). The CDR3 is 16 residues long. CDR1 is SGHRS, CDR2 YFSETQ, per germline. The V gene lost 5 bases and the J gene lost 0 bases, with 17 bases spanning the gap. CDR3 coding DNA: TGCGCCAGCAGAGGGACGGACAGCTCTCCTAACTATGGCTACACCTTC. It specifies CASRGTDSSPNYGYTF.

V gene TRBV11-2 combines with J gene TRBJ2-7; 7 positions agree with TRBD2. The germline V gene has CDR1 SGHAT and CDR2 FQNNGV. CDR3 length: 15 amino acids. The junction had 9 bases not matched to a gene; V was cut back by 5 bases and J by 2 bases. The CDR3 protein is CASSPGRERAYEQYF. CDR3 bases: TGTGCCAGCAGCCCCGGGCGGGAGAGGGCCTACGAGCAGTACTTC.

This clonotype has more than one count but fewer than ten. This chain links TRBV19 with TRBJ1-2; TRBD1 might be the D (6 bases). The CDR3 is 15 residues long. Trimming stripped 2 bases from V and 2 bases from J, with 12 bases between. Germline values: CDR1 LNHDA, CDR2 SQIVND (reference sequence). The CDR3 region has the DNA TGTGCCAGTAGTATACAGGACAGTATAAACTATGGCTACACCTTC. It specifies CASSIQDSINYGYTF. Supplemented by reference TRBV19 and TRBJ1-2, the full variable domain reads DGGITQSPKYLFRKEGQNVTLSCEQNLNHDAMYWYRQDPGQGLRLIYYSQIVNDFQKGDIAEGYSVSREKKESFPLTVTSAQKNPTAFYLCASSIQDSINYGYTFGSGTRLTVV.

This chain links TRBV12-3 or TRBV12-4 with TRBJ1-2; TRBD1 is a possible D gene (6 bases). V was clipped by 6 bases and J by 0 bases, with 11 bases between them. CDR3 size: 14 residues. The CDR3 loop reads CASREGGTNYGYTF. CDR3 in DNA: TGTGCCAGCAGAGAAGGGGGAACTAACTATGGCTACACCTTC.

A remark on this clonotype: A junction boundary mismatches the germline segment, possibly from a read error. The chain uses TRBV2 and TRBJ1-2; TRBD1 agrees at 7 bases. The CDR3 has 13 amino acids. Germline V gives CDR1 SNHLY, CDR2 FYNNEI. The CDR3 DNA reads TGTGCCAGCAGTGGACAGGGCAGCTATGGCTACATCTTC. Its protein product is CASSGQGSYGYIF.

This clonotype was counted ten times or more. V gene TRBV29-1 combines with J gene TRBJ2-5; 8 bases fit TRBD2. The ends lost 1 base at V and 2 bases at J; junction bases unmatched: 6. In germline, CDR1 is SQVTM, CDR2 ANQGSEA. The CDR3 is 15 amino acids. The CDR3 loop reads CSVEGASGLQETQYF. DNA for the CDR3: TGCAGCGTTGAAGGGGCTAGCGGGTTACAAGAGACCCAGTACTTC.

This clonotype has more than one count but fewer than ten. This rearrangement joins TRBV7-9 to TRBJ2-5; D unresolved. In germline, CDR1 is SEHNR, CDR2 FQNEAQ (reference sequence). Trimming removed 4 bases at V and 5 bases at J, with 20 bases between. The CDR3 runs 16 residues. The CDR3 bases are TGTGCCAGCAGCTCAATGGGGTACCCGGTTGACGAGACCCAGTACTTC. It codes for CASSSMGYPVDETQYF.

The CDR3 nucleotides read TGTGCCAGCCGGTCGCCAACCCTTTATGGCTACACCTTC. Its translation: CASRSPTLYGYTF. The genes are TRBV7-9 and TRBJ1-2; D unresolved. V gave up 8 bases and J gave up 5 bases, with 15 bases separating them. The CDR3 consists of 13 residues. Germline CDR1 SEHNR, CDR2 FQNEAQ (reference sequence).